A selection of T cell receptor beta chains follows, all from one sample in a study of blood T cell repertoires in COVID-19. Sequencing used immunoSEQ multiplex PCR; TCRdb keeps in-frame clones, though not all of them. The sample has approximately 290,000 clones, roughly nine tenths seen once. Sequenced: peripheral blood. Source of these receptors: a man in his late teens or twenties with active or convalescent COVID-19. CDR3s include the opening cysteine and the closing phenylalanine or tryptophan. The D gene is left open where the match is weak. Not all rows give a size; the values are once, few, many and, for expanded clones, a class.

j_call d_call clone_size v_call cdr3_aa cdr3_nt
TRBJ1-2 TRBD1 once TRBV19 CASSRGQNYGYTF TGTGCCAGTAGTCGGGGACAGAACTATGGCTACACCTTC
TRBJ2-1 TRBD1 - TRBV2 CASRARGWREQFF TGTGCCAGCAGGGCCAGGGGGTGGAGGGAGCAGTTCTTC
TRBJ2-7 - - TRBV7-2 CASSPRPLNPSEQYF TGTGCCAGCAGCCCGCGCCCACTAAACCCTTCCGAGCAGTACTTC
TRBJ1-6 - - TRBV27 CASSTAGDGVGALHF TGTGCCAGCAGTACGGCAGGGGATGGGGTGGGGGCCCTCCACTTT
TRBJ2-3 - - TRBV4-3 CASSLEGDTQYF TGCGCCAGCAGCCTCGAGGGAGATACGCAGTATTTT
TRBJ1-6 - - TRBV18 CASSGRTASNSPLHF TGTGCCAGCTCAGGAAGGACAGCCTCTAATTCACCCCTCCACTTT
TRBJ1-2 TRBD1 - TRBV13 CASSLFSTGGIYGYTF TGTGCCAGCAGCCTGTTTTCCACAGGGGGCATCTATGGCTACACCTTC
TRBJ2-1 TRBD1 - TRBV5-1 CASSSLGTGEGEQFF TGCGCCAGCAGCTCCCTCGGGACAGGGGAGGGTGAGCAGTTCTTC
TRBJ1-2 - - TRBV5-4 CASSLGVSENYGYTF TGTGCCAGCAGCTTGGGTGTCAGCGAAAACTATGGCTACACCTTC
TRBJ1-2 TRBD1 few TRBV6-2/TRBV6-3 CASSTADREWGGYTF TGTGCCAGCAGTACTGCGGACAGGGAATGGGGTGGCTACACCTTC